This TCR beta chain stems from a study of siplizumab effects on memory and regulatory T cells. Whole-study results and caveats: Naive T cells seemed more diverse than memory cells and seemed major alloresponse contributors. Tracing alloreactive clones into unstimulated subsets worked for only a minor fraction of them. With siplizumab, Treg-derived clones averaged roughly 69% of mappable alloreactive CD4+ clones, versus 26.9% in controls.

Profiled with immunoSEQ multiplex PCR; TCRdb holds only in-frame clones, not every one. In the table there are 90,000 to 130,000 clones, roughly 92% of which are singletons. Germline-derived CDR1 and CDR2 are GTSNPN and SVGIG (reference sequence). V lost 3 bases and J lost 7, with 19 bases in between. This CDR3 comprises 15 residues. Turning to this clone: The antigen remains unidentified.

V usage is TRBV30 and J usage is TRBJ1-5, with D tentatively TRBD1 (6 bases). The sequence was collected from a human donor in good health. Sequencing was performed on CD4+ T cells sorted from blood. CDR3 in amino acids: CAWRGQGGQEQPQHF. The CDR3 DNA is TGTGCCTGGAGAGGTCAAGGGGGGCAGGAACAGCCCCAGCATTTT.